Listed here are 21 T cell receptor beta chains from one sample, sequenced in a study of T cells in Graves' hyperthyroidism and ophthalmopathy. The CDR3 regions of TCR beta were amplified from RNA transcripts. Carried out on the TCR CDR3, a first-round RT-PCR used the HTBI primer set. MiXCR was run by TCRdb on the multiplex PCR reads, yielding one entry per CDR3 protein. The sample has about 770,000 distinct CDR3 sequences; roughly a sixth are singletons. Sequencing input: blood. All receptors derive from a woman aged 50 to 65 with Graves' hyperthyroidism that later progressed to Graves' ophthalmopathy.

This clonotype was seen repeatedly, ten times or more. The V gene is TRBV18, the J gene TRBJ1-1, with 11 bases lining up with TRBD1. V was clipped by 3 bases and J by 5 bases; unmatched bases: 11. The CDR3 consists of 17 residues. Germline-derived CDR1 and CDR2 are KGHSH and LQKENI. CDR3 loop: CASSPGQGALRGTEAFF. CDR3 nucleotides: TGTGCCAGCTCACCCGGACAGGGGGCCTTACGAGGGACTGAAGCTTTCTTT.

The chain recombines TRBV5-6 with TRBJ2-3; D is perhaps TRBD1 (6 bases). Per the germline V gene, CDR1 is SGHDT and CDR2 is YYEEEE. Deletions cut 4 bases from V and 1 base from J, with 10 bases between. The CDR3 extends over 14 amino acids. CDR3: CASSAWTGTDTQYF. CDR3 DNA: TGTGCCAGCAGCGCGTGGACAGGCACAGATACGCAGTATTTT.

There are a few counts of this clonotype. This chain uses TRBV12-3 or TRBV12-4 with TRBJ2-3; TRBD1 agrees at 7 bases. The CDR3 is 15 amino acids. V lost 2 bases and J lost 4; bases outside the gene matches: 6. CDR3: CASSLTGTVPDTQYF. The DNA for the CDR3 is TGTGCCAGCAGTTTAACCGGGACAGTCCCAGATACGCAGTATTTT.

This clonotype appeared many times. The genes are TRBV12-3 or TRBV12-4 and TRBJ1-4, with D possibly being TRBD1 (6 bases). The CDR3 totals 14 residues. The V and J ends lost 3 bases and 6 bases respectively, with 11 bases between them. CDR3 residues: CASSFGGRDEKLFF. The CDR3 DNA is TGTGCCAGCAGTTTTGGGGGGCGCGATGAAAAACTGTTTTTT.

This clonotype came up many times. The genes are TRBV7-9 and TRBJ1-5; D gene uncertain. The length of the CDR3 is 14 residues. Germline CDR1 is SEHNR and CDR2 is FQNEAQ (reference sequence). V gave up 5 bases and J gave up 6 bases, with 14 bases separating them. CDR3 nucleotides: TGTGCCAGCAGCCCTACGCGCTCTGGTCAGCCCCAGCATTTT. This codes for CASSPTRSGQPQHF.

The sample holds many counts of this clonotype. The rearrangement uses TRBV5-8 and TRBJ2-7; 11 nucleotides line up with TRBD1. This CDR3 region has 14 residues. CDR1 and CDR2 from the germline V gene are SGHTS and YDEGEE. J was trimmed by 5 bases and V by 4 bases; bases with no gene match: 5. The CDR3 nucleotides read TGTGCCAGCAGCCACCGGGACAGGGGGAACGAGCAGTACTTC. This codes for CASSHRDRGNEQYF.

Many counts were recorded for this clonotype. The J gene is TRBJ1-2, the V gene TRBV3-1; TRBD1 matches at 10 bases. This CDR3 region has 17 residues. Trimming removed 0 bases from V and 3 bases from J; junction bases left unmatched: 7. Germline V gives CDR1 LGHDT, CDR2 YNNKEL (reference sequence). For the CDR3, the DNA is TGTGCCAGCAGCCAAGAAAGGGACAGGGGTCTTGACTATGGCTACACCTTC. Its protein product is CASSQERDRGLDYGYTF. Based on the CDR3 plus reference TRBV3-1 and TRBJ1-2, the full variable domain is DTAVSQTPKYLVTQMGNDKSIKCEQNLGHDTMYWYKQDSKKFLKIMFSYNNKELIINETVPNRFSPKSPDKAHLNLHINSLELGDSAVYFCASSQERDRGLDYGYTFGSGTRLTVV.

This clonotype was counted ten times or more. The chain combines TRBV3-1 with TRBJ1-3, with no clear D. The germline V gene encodes CDR1 LGHDT and CDR2 YNNKEL (reference sequence). The CDR3 contains 16 residues. V was cut by 0 bases and J by 0 bases, with 9 bases left in between. The CDR3 bases are TGTGCCAGCAGCCAAGACCCGTTTCTCTCTGGAAACACCATATATTTT. It codes for CASSQDPFLSGNTIYF.

This clonotype was counted between two and nine times. The V call is TRBV19, the J call TRBJ1-5; TRBD1 matches at 9 bases. V shed 7 bases, J shed 3 bases, and the junction held 7 bases outside the gene matches. This CDR3 region has 15 residues. Per germline, CDR1 LNHDA and CDR2 SQIVND (reference sequence). The DNA of the CDR3 is TGTGCCAGTACCCGGACAGGGGAGGCCAATCAGCCCCAGCATTTT. This translates into CASTRTGEANQPQHF. Full variable domain (rest looked up from reference TRBV19 and TRBJ1-5): DGGITQSPKYLFRKEGQNVTLSCEQNLNHDAMYWYRQDPGQGLRLIYYSQIVNDFQKGDIAEGYSVSREKKESFPLTVTSAQKNPTAFYLCASTRTGEANQPQHFGDGTRLSIL.

This clonotype was observed a few times. The chain links TRBV27 to TRBJ1-2, with TRBD1 identical over 9 bases. This CDR3 contains 15 residues. Germline CDR1 MNHEY, CDR2 SMNVEV (reference sequence). J gave up 7 bases and V 0 bases, and 6 bases lay outside the gene matches. CDR3 residues: CASSLSGQGLGGYTF. CDR3 DNA sequence: TGTGCCAGCAGTTTATCGGGACAGGGCCTCGGTGGCTACACCTTC.

Ten or more counts support this clonotype. The chain joins TRBV18 to TRBJ2-3; D unresolved. This CDR3 comprises 15 residues. V lost 2 bases, J lost 2 bases, and 11 bases lay in between. Germline V lookup: CDR1 KGHSH, CDR2 LQKENI. The CDR3 DNA reads as TGTGCCAGCTCACCAGGACCGTTCCTCACAGATACGCAGTATTTT. Translated: CASSPGPFLTDTQYF.

The chain links TRBV20-1 to TRBJ2-3; 7 bases fit TRBD1. CDR1 DFQATT and CDR2 SNEGSKA come from the germline V gene (reference sequence). The CDR3 totals 12 residues. J was trimmed by 6 bases and V by 4 bases; bases with no gene match: 4. The CDR3: CSAIDRVDTQYF. CDR3 in DNA: TGCAGTGCTATAGACAGGGTGGATACGCAGTATTTT.

This clonotype was counted at least ten times. J is TRBJ1-4 and V is TRBV27; tentatively, D is TRBD1 (6 bases). The CDR3 is 14 amino acids. V was clipped by 0 bases and J by 6 bases, with 8 bases between them. Per germline, CDR1 MNHEY and CDR2 SMNVEV (reference sequence). The CDR3 DNA is TGTGCCAGCAGTTTATCCAGGGGAGATGAAAAACTGTTTTTT. Protein product: CASSLSRGDEKLFF. The whole variable domain, filled in from reference TRBV27 and TRBJ1-4, reads EAQVTQNPRYLITVTGKKLTVTCSQNMNHEYMSWYRQDPGLGLRQIYYSMNVEVTDKGDVPEGYKVSRKEKRNFPLILESPSPNQTSLYFCASSLSRGDEKLFFGSGTQLSVL.

This rearrangement joins TRBV4-1 to TRBJ1-2, with 10 nucleotides matching TRBD1. The V gene's germline CDR1 is MGHRA and CDR2 YSYEKL. The CDR3 is 17 residues long. J lost 1 base, V lost 2 bases, and 7 bases had no gene match. In DNA form, the CDR3 reads TGCGCCAGCAGCCAACTACCGGGACAGGGGTTTAACTATGGCTACACCTTC. Protein: CASSQLPGQGFNYGYTF.

The chain links TRBV7-9 to TRBJ2-1; D ambiguous. The CDR3 sequence is 17 residues long. The ends were cut back, 6 bases at V and 0 bases at J, with 18 bases in the middle. Looked up from germline, CDR1 is SEHNR and CDR2 is FQNEAQ (reference sequence). CDR3 protein: CASSRVGGLSSYNEQFF. The CDR3 DNA follows: TGTGCCAGCAGTCGAGTCGGTGGGTTAAGCTCCTACAATGAGCAGTTCTTC.

This chain joins TRBV14 and TRBJ2-7; 7 positions agree with TRBD2. The CDR3 sequence is 15 residues long. Losses at the gene ends were 1 base for V and 4 bases for J; bases not matched to a gene: 7. The germline V gene encodes CDR1 SGHDN and CDR2 FVKESK. The CDR3 coding sequence is TGTGCCAGCAGCCAAGGGTTCACCGGGGGGTACGAGCAGTACTTC. Its protein product is CASSQGFTGGYEQYF.

This clonotype was found many times. This sequence joins TRBV5-1 and TRBJ1-1, with D possibly TRBD1 on 6 matching bases. Between the trimmed V and J ends, which lost 4 bases and 11 bases, there was a span of 12 bases. The CDR3 covers 11 residues. Germline CDR1 and CDR2: SGHRS and YFSETQ. CDR3 coding DNA: TGCGCCAGCAGCGAAAACAGGGTTGCTTTCTTT. Encoded protein: CASSENRVAFF. Variable domain in full (rest from reference TRBV5-1 and TRBJ1-1): KAGVTQTPRYLIKTRGQQVTLSCSPISGHRSVSWYQQTPGQGLQFLFEYFSETQRNKGNFPGRFSGRQFSNSRSEMNVSTLELGDSALYLCASSENRVAFFGQGTRLTVV.

This clonotype was counted at least ten times. The chain recombines TRBV5-1 with TRBJ2-3; tentatively, D is TRBD1 or TRBD2 (5 bases each). Germline loops: CDR1 SGHRS, CDR2 YFSETQ. This CDR3 has 15 amino acids. V shed 4 bases and J shed 4 bases, with 16 bases lying between them. CDR3 loop: CASSPSGATPDTQYF. CDR3 nucleotides: TGCGCCAGCAGCCCATCCGGGGCAACCCCAGATACGCAGTATTTT. The complete variable domain, with remaining parts taken from reference TRBV5-1 and TRBJ2-3, reads KAGVTQTPRYLIKTRGQQVTLSCSPISGHRSVSWYQQTPGQGLQFLFEYFSETQRNKGNFPGRFSGRQFSNSRSEMNVSTLELGDSALYLCASSPSGATPDTQYFGPGTRLTVL.

The chain has TRBV7-9 and TRBJ2-6; D is unresolved. Trimming removed 4 bases at V and 7 bases at J, with 20 bases between. The CDR3 extends over 17 amino acids. The germline V gene has CDR1 SEHNR and CDR2 FQNEAQ (reference sequence). The CDR3 sequence is CASSSSGPRGIANVLTF. DNA of the CDR3: TGTGCCAGCAGCTCCTCGGGCCCTAGAGGTATCGCCAACGTCCTGACTTTC.

The count of this clonotype is one. Just one base apart from a much larger clone, this may be a read error. V gene TRBV12-3 or TRBV12-4 combines with J gene TRBJ2-7; the D gene could be TRBD1 or TRBD2 (7 bases each). This CDR3 is built from 13 residues. In DNA form, the CDR3 reads TGTGCCAGCAGCCCTGACAGGGACTACGAGCGGTACTTC. Its translation: CASSPDRDYERYF.

A few counts support this clonotype. V and J are TRBV11-1 and TRBJ2-2; either TRBD1 or TRBD2 may supply D (6 bases each). Germline values: CDR1 SGHAT, CDR2 FQDESV (reference sequence). Deletions cut 2 bases from V and 3 bases from J, with 13 bases between. This CDR3 contains 16 residues. DNA of the CDR3: TGTGCCAGCAGCTTACGGGGGCTTGGGGACACCGGGGAGCTGTTTTTT. Protein sequence: CASSLRGLGDTGELFF.